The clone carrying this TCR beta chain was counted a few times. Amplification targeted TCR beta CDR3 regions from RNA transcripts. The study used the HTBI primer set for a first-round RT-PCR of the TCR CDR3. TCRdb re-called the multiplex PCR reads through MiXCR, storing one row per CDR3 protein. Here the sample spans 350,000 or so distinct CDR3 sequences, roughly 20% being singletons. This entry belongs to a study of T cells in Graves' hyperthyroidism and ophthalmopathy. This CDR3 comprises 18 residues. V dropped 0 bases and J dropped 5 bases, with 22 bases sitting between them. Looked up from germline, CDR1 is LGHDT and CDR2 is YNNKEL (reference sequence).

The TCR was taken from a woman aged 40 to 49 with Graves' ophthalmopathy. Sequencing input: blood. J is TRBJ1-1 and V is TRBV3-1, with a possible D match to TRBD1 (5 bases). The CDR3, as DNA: TGTGCCAGCAGCCAAGAGGGGGAGTTTTGGGAAAGTCTGACTGAAGCTTTCTTT. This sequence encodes CASSQEGEFWESLTEAFF. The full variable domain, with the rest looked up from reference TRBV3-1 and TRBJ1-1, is DTAVSQTPKYLVTQMGNDKSIKCEQNLGHDTMYWYKQDSKKFLKIMFSYNNKELIINETVPNRFSPKSPDKAHLNLHINSLELGDSAVYFCASSQEGEFWESLTEAFFGQGTRLTVV.